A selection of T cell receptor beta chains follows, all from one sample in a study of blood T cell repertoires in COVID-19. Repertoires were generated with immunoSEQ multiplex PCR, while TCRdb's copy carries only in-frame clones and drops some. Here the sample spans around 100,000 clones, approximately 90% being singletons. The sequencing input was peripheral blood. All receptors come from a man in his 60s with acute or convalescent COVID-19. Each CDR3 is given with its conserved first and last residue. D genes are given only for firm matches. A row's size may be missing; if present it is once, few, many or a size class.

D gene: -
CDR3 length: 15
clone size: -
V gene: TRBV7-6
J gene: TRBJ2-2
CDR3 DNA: TGTGCCAGCAGCTTACTGGGGGGGAACACCGGGGAGCTGTTTTTT
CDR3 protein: CASSLLGGNTGELFF

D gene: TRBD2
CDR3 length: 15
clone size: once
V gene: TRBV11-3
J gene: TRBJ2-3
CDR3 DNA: TGTGCCAGCAGCTTACTAGCGGGAGTTCCAGATACGCAGTATTTT
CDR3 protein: CASSLLAGVPDTQYF

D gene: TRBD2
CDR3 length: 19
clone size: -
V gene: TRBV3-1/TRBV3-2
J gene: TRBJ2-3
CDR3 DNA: TGTGCCAGCAGCCGACGTGGACTAGCGGGAGGGCTGGGCACAGATACGCAGTATTTT
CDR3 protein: CASSRRGLAGGLGTDTQYF

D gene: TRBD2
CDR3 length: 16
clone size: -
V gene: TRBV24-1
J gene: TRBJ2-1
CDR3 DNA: TGTGCCACCAGTGATGTTTCCGGGACTAGCGCCAATGAGCAGTTCTTC
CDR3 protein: CATSDVSGTSANEQFF

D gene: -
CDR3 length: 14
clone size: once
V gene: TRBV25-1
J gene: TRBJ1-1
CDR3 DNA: TGTGCCAGCACCAGAGAGGGGCGGGGGACTGAAGCTTTCTTT
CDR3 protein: CASTREGRGTEAFF

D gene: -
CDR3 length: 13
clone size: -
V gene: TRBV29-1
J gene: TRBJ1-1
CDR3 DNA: TGCAGCGTTGAAGCCCCGACTGACACTGAAGCTTTCTTT
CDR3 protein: CSVEAPTDTEAFF

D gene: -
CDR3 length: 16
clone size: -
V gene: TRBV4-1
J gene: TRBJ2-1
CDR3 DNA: TGCGCCAGCAGCCAAGATGCTTGGTCAGGGGAGAATGAGCAGTTCTTC
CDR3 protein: CASSQDAWSGENEQFF

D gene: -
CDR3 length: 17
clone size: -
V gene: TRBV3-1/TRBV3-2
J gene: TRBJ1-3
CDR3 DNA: TGTGCCAGCAGCCAAAGAACTGCGGGAGTCTCTGGAAACACCATATATTTT
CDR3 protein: CASSQRTAGVSGNTIYF

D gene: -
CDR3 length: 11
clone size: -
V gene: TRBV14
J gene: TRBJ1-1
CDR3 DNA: TGTGCCAGCAGCCAGGCAACTGAAGCTTTCTTT
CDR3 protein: CASSQATEAFF

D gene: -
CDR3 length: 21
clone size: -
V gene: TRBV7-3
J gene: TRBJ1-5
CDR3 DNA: TGTGCCAGCAGCTTATTTGTTCGTGCTCCTCCGAAAGGACAGCCCAATCAGCCCCAGCATTTT
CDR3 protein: CASSLFVRAPPKGQPNQPQHF

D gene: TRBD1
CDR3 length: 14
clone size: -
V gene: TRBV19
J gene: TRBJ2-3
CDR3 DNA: TGTGCCAGTAGTATGGGGACAGGGACCGATACGCAGTATTTT
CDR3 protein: CASSMGTGTDTQYF

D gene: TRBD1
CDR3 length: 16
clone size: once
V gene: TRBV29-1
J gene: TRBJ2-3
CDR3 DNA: TGCAGCGTTGGGACGCGGACAGGGGGAAGCACAGATACGCAGTATTTT
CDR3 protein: CSVGTRTGGSTDTQYF

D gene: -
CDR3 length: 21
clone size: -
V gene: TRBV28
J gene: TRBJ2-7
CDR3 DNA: TGTGCCAGCAGTACTCCTTGGGGTAAAGGGGTGACGGGTCGCTCGACCTACGAGCAGTACTTC
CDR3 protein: CASSTPWGKGVTGRSTYEQYF

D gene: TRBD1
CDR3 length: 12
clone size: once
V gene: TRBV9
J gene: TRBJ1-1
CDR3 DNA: TGTGCCAGCAGCGTGGGGACAGGGGAAGCTTTCTTT
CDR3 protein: CASSVGTGEAFF

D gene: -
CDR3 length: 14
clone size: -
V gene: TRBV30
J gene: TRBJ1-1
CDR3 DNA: TGTGCCTGGAGTGTTAACAGCCCTAACACTGAAGCTTTCTTT
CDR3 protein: CAWSVNSPNTEAFF

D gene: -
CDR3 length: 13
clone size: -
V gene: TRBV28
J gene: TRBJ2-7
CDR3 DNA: TGTGCCAGCAGTTTATATCCGCCCCAGGGGCAGTACTTC
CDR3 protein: CASSLYPPQGQYF

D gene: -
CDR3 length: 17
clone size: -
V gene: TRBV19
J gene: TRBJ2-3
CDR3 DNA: TGTGCCAGTAGTCTGGATAGGGGGAGGGCCTTCCCAGATACGCAGTATTTT
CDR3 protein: CASSLDRGRAFPDTQYF

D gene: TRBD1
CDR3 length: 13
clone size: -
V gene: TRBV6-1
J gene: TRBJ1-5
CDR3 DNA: TGTGCCAGCAGTCAGGGGGCTGGTCAGCCCCAGCATTTT
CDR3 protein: CASSQGAGQPQHF

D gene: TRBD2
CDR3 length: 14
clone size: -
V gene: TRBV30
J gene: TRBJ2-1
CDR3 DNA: TGTGCCTGGAGCGCCCAAGCGGGGGTTAATGAGCAGTTCTTC
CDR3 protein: CAWSAQAGVNEQFF

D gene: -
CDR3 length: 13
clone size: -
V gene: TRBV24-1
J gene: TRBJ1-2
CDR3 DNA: TGTGCCACCAGTGATGCAGGGGTAGGAGGCTACACCTTC
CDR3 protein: CATSDAGVGGYTF

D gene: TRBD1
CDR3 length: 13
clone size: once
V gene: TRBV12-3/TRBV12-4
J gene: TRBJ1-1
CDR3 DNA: TGTGCCAGCAGTATGGGACAGGGGATTGAAGCTTTCTTT
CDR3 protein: CASSMGQGIEAFF

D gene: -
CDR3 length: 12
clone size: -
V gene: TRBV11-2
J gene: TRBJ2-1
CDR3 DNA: TGTGCCAGCAGCCGACTAGTCCATGAGCAGTTCTTC
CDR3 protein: CASSRLVHEQFF

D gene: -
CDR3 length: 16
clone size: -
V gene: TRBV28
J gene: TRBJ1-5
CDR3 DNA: TGTGCCAGCAGTTTCTATGGGGGGGGCGCGGGACAGCCCCAGCATTTT
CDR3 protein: CASSFYGGGAGQPQHF

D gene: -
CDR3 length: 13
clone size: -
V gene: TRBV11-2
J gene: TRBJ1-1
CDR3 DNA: TGTGCCAGCAGCTTCGGAGGGTACACTGAAGCTTTCTTT
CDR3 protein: CASSFGGYTEAFF

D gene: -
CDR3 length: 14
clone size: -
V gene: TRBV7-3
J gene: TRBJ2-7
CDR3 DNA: TGTGCCAGCAGCTTGGTAGCGGAGAAATACGAGCAGTACTTC
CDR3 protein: CASSLVAEKYEQYF

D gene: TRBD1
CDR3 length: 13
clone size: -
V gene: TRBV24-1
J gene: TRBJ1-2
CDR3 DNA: TGTGCCACCAGTGATTTGACAGGGGAGGGCTACACCTTC
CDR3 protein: CATSDLTGEGYTF

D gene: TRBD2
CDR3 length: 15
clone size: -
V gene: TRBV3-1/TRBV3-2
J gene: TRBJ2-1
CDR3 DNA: TGTGCCAGCAGCCCGACTAGCGGGAATCGAGGAGAGCAGTTCTTC
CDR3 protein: CASSPTSGNRGEQFF

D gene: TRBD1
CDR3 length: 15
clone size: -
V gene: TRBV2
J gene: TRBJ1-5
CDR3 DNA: TGTGCCAGCAGTGAAGGGAGGACAGGGATTCAGCCCCAGCATTTT
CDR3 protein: CASSEGRTGIQPQHF

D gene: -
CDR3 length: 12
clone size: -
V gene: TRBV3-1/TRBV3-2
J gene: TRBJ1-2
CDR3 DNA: TGTGCCAGCAGCCCAACGGCGGGGGGCTACACCTTC
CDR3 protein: CASSPTAGGYTF

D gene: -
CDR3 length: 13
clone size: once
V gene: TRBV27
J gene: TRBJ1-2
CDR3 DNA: TGTGCCAGCAGTTCGTCGACAGACTATGGCTACACCTTC
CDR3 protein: CASSSSTDYGYTF

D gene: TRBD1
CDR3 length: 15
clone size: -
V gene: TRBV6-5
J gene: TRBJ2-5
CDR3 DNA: TGTGCCAGCAGTTACTCGAGACAGGGGCAAGAGACCCAGTACTTC
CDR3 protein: CASSYSRQGQETQYF

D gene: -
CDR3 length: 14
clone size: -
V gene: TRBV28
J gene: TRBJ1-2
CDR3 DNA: TGTGCCAGCAGCCCCCCCTTTCGCGCCTATGGCTACACCTTC
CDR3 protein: CASSPPFRAYGYTF

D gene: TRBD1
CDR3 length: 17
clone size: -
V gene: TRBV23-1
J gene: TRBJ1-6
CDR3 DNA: TGCGCCAGCAGTCATCCGGGACAGGGGATCTATAATTCACCCCTCCACTTT
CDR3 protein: CASSHPGQGIYNSPLHF

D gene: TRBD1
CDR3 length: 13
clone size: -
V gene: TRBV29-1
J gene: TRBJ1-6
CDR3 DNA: TGCAGCGCCAGGACAGGGGGAGATTCACCCCTCCACTTT
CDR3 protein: CSARTGGDSPLHF

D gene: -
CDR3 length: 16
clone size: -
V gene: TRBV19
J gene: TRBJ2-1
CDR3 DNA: TGTGCCAGTAGTATCGGGACTTTAACGTTTAACAATGAGCAGTTCTTC
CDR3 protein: CASSIGTLTFNNEQFF

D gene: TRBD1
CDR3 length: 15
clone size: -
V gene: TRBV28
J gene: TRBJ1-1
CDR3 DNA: TGTGCCAGCAGTTTAAGGGGGACAGGGGGAGTTTCGGCTTTCTTT
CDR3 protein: CASSLRGTGGVSAFF

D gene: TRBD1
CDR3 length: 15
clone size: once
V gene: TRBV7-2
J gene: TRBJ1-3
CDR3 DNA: TGTGCCAGCAGTCGTACAGGGGTCTCTGGAAACACCATATATTTT
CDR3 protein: CASSRTGVSGNTIYF

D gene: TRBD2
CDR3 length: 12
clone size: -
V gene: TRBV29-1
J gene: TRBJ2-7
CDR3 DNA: TGCAGCGCTGGACTAGCGGCATACGAGCAGTACTTC
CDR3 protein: CSAGLAAYEQYF

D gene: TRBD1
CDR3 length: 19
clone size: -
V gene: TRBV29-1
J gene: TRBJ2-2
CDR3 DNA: TGCAGTCACGAGGAACTTCCCGGCCAGAGGGACAGGGGTACCGGGGAGCTGTTTTTT
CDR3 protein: CSHEELPGQRDRGTGELFF

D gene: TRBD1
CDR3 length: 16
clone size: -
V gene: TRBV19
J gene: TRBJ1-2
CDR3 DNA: TGTGCCAGTACTAATCGGAATCCCAGGGGGCCAGATGGCTACACCTTC
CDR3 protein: CASTNRNPRGPDGYTF